Sequencing of this T cell receptor beta chain was carried out in a study of shared clonotypes between healthy human individuals. Whole-study findings and limits: Sampling included only blood; tissue repertoires likely differ. A few donors showed sharing of approximately 5% of naive CD4 clonotypes.

On this clone: Its antigen is currently unknown.

The CDR3 spans 14 residues. V gave up 6 bases and J gave up 1 base, with 13 bases separating them. Per germline, CDR1 SGHRS and CDR2 YFSETQ. Clones were sequenced by immunoSEQ multiplex PCR, and TCRdb holds only the in-frame ones, with some missing. The table has roughly 2.6 million clones, about 92% seen once. The TCR comes from a man aged 18-30 years in good health. This chain uses TRBV5-1 with TRBJ2-5; D is uncertain. Material: naive CD4+ T cells sorted from blood. Subset meaning: CD45RA+ positively selected. CDR3 bases: TGCGCCAGCACTCCCACCAGGCCCCAAGAGACCCAGTACTTC. It encodes CASTPTRPQETQYF.